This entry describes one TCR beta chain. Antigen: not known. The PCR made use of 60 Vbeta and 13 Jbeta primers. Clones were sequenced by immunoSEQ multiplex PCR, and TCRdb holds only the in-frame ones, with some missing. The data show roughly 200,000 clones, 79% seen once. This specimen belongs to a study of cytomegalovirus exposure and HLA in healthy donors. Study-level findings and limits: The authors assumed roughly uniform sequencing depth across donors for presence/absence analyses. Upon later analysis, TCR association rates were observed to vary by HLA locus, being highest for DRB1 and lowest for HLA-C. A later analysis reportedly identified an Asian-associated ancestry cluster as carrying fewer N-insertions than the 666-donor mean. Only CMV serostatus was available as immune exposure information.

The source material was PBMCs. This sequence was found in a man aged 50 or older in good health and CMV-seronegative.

Here the CDR3 DNA reads TGTGCCAGCAGCGTGGACAGGGTTGGCGGGGAGCTGTTTTTT. Its translation is CASSVDRVGGELFF. This rearrangement joins TRBV9 to TRBJ2-2, with 8 nucleotides matching TRBD1. The germline gives CDR1 SGDLS, CDR2 YYNGEE. This CDR3 is 14 amino acids long. With 2 bases clipped from V and 7 bases from J, the junction kept 4 bases outside the gene matches.